The T cell receptor (beta chain) under discussion was sequenced for a study of cytomegalovirus exposure and HLA in healthy donors. General study points: Among TCR beta chains of equal frequency, HLA-associated ones were more clonally expanded in a later analysis. HLA-A and HLA-B allele assignments for most subjects were reportedly predicted accurately using TCR beta sequences. In a later analysis, the majority of CMV-associated beta chains seemingly showed HLA restriction.

Per the germline V gene, CDR1 is SNHLY and CDR2 is FYNNEI. The CDR3 has 17 amino acids. Trimming cost V 6 bases and J 5 bases; bases outside gene matches: 13. PCR used 60 Vbeta primers and 13 Jbeta primers. The assay was immunoSEQ multiplex PCR, and TCRdb's table has in-frame clones only and misses some. The sample holds under 150,000 clones, less than 85% seen once. A note on this clone: Its antigen is unknown.

The sequenced material came from PBMCs. The chain links TRBV2 to TRBJ2-3; 11 bases are a match to TRBD2. The receptor comes from a man in his forties or fifties in good health and CMV-seropositive. The DNA of the CDR3 is TGTGCCAGCAGGTACGACGTACTAGCGGGAGTAAGAGATACGCAGTATTTT. Encoded protein: CASRYDVLAGVRDTQYF.